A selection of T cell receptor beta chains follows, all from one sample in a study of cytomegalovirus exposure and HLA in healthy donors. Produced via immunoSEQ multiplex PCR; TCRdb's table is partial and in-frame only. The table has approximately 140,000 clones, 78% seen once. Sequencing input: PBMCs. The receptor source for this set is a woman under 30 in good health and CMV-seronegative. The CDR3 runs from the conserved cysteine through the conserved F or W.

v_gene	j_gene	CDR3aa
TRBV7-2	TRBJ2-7	CASSLADSGSYEQYF
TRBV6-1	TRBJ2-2	CASSEGWETGELFF
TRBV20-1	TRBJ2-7	CSAFGLGEQYF
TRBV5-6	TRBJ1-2	CASSLGRGINYGYTF
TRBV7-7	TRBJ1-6	CASKRAGPSPLHF
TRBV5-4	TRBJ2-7	CASSPRGGTGAYEQYF
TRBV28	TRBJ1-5	CASSLRSGLSQPQHF
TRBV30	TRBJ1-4	CAWKSVGDGGKLFF
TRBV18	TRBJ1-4	CASSGQGPNEKLFF
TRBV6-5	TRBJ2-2	CASNTGEVTGELFF
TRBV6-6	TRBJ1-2	CASSYSTASYGYTF
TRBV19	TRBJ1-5	CASKDRNSNQPQHF
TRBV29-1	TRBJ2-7	CSVEGGSSTYEQYF
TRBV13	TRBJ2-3	CASSLGGVDTQYF
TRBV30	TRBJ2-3	CAWSPASGDRTQYF
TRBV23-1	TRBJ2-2	CASSQSYGDGTGELFF
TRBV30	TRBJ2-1	CAWSAGRFSYNEQFF
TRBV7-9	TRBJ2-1	CASSDGRSKQFF
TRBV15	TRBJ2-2	CATRVGGDTGELFF
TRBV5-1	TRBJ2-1	CASSLATAGGGHNEQFF
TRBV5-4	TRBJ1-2	CASSPGVGGYGYTF
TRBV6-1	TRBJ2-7	CASSDGGVLREYEQYF
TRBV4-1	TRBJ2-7	CASSQTLAPYEQYF
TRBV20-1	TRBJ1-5	CSAREGGPQHF
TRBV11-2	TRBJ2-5	CASSLVGGRETQYF
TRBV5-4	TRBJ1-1	CGSSLDYGTGGRPEAFF
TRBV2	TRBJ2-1	CASSSGTSADEQFF
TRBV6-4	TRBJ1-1	CASSGTGGGTEAFF
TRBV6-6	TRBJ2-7	CASSAISGRLRGEQYF
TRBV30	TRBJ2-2	CAWSSDRSGELFF
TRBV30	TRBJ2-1	CAWSPGNSYNEQFF
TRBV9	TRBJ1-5	CASSVDAGNNQPQHF
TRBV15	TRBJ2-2	CATSTGREINTGELFF
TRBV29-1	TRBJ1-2	CSVEAGGWNYGYTF
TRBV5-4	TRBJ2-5	CASSRTSGRETQYF
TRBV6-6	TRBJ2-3	CASSRDPLKNTDTQYF
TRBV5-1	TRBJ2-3	CASSPQATDTQYF
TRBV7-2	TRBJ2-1	CASSLGVNNEQFF